A selection of T cell receptor beta chains follows, all from one sample in a study of blood T cell repertoires in COVID-19. Here immunoSEQ multiplex PCR was the method, and the copy in TCRdb shows in-frame clones only, minus some. The sample shows roughly 160,000 clones, 65% to 90% of them seen only once. Sequencing used peripheral blood. These receptors originate from a man aged 55 to 69 with acute or convalescent COVID-19. Both conserved end residues are part of each CDR3. The D gene is left open where the match is weak. Not every row has a clone size; where given, it reads once, few, many or a size class.

v_gene,d_gene,j_gene,abundance,CDR3aa,CDR3nt
TRBV5-5,TRBD2,TRBJ2-1,-,CASSPGLASSYNEQFF,TGTGCCAGCAGCCCCGGACTAGCGAGCTCCTACAATGAGCAGTTCTTC
TRBV30,TRBD1,TRBJ1-2,once,CASALGQLGYGYTF,TGTGCCTCCGCCCTGGGACAGCTAGGCTATGGCTACACCTTC
TRBV11-2,TRBD1,TRBJ1-2,-,CASSSDNRGAYGYTF,TGTGCCAGCAGCTCCGACAACAGGGGGGCCTATGGCTACACCTTC
TRBV5-4,TRBD1,TRBJ2-7,-,CASSSSGTVLYEQYF,TGTGCCAGCAGCTCCTCCGGGACAGTACTCTACGAGCAGTACTTC
TRBV5-1,TRBD2,TRBJ2-3,-,CASSTGTSGGDTQYF,TGCGCCAGCAGCACCGGGACTAGTGGGGGCGATACGCAGTATTTT
TRBV5-1,TRBD1,TRBJ2-7,-,CASSGTGSYEQYF,TGCGCCAGCAGCGGGACAGGCTCCTACGAGCAGTACTTC
TRBV10-1,TRBD2,TRBJ2-5,-,CASSGTEGLAMETQYF,TGCGCCAGCAGTGGGACTGAGGGACTAGCTATGGAGACCCAGTACTTC
TRBV7-2,-,TRBJ2-2,-,CASSPNRVPGELFF,TGTGCCAGCAGCCCGAACAGGGTTCCCGGGGAGCTGTTTTTT
TRBV24-1,-,TRBJ1-2,-,CATSDSRIMSGYTF,TGTGCCACCAGTGATTCGAGGATTATGAGTGGCTACACCTTC
TRBV28,-,TRBJ1-2,once,CASRSGGGHGYTF,TGTGCCAGCAGGTCTGGGGGGGGGCATGGCTACACCTTC
TRBV5-1,TRBD2,TRBJ2-3,-,CASSEGLAVTDTQYF,TGCGCCAGCAGCGAGGGACTAGCGGTTACAGATACGCAGTATTTT
TRBV28,TRBD2,TRBJ2-1,-,CASSLGTSGKSSYNEQFF,TGTGCCAGCAGTTTAGGGACTAGCGGGAAGTCCTCCTACAATGAGCAGTTCTTC
TRBV15,-,TRBJ1-6,-,CATSRDPSRVNSPLHF,TGTGCCACCAGCAGAGATCCCTCCAGGGTGAATTCACCCCTCCACTTT
TRBV27,-,TRBJ1-5,-,CASSLSYSNQPQHF,TGTGCCAGCAGTTTATCCTATAGCAATCAGCCCCAGCATTTT
TRBV28,TRBD1,TRBJ2-3,-,CASSRGGAGTDTQYF,TGTGCCAGCAGTCGAGGGGGCGCCGGGACAGATACGCAGTATTTT
TRBV28,-,TRBJ2-5,once,CASSLPGQETQYF,TGTGCCAGCAGTTTACCAGGGCAAGAGACCCAGTACTTC
TRBV6-5,-,TRBJ2-2,-,CASKGRQNTGELFF,TGTGCCAGCAAAGGCAGGCAAAACACCGGGGAGCTGTTTTTT
TRBV9,TRBD1,TRBJ1-4,few,CASSAGQGIEKLFF,TGTGCCAGCAGCGCGGGACAGGGGATAGAAAAACTGTTTTTT
TRBV29-1,-,TRBJ2-1,-,CSVDNGGAYNEQFF,TGCAGCGTTGACAACGGAGGGGCCTACAATGAGCAGTTCTTC
TRBV24-1,-,TRBJ2-5,-,CATSDFGQETQYF,TGTGCCACCAGTGATTTCGGGCAAGAGACCCAGTACTTC